The 20 T cell receptor beta chains given below trace back to one sample, sequenced in a study of memory CD8 T cells in hepatitis C reinfection. Time point defined: late/post reinfection, 12 to 24 weeks after detection. TCR sequencing was done directly ex vivo on sorted cells, without expansion in vitro. Data came from immunoSEQ multiplex PCR; TCRdb stores just in-frame clones and leaves some out. The repertoire has 4,500 or so clones, 87% of them found once; the top ten carry roughly 26%. The sequenced material came from naive CD8+ T cells sorted from blood. These receptors originate from a man between 45 and 60 years old with hepatitis C virus infection.

This chain links TRBV25-1 with TRBJ2-7; 7 nucleotides agree with TRBD2. The CDR3 totals 12 residues. Germline assignment: CDR1 MGHDK and CDR2 SYGVNS. The V and J ends lost 8 bases and 3 bases, in that order; junction bases with no gene match: 4. In nucleotides, the CDR3 is TGTGCCAGCTCCGGGACTATCTACGAGCAGTACTTC. Protein sequence: CASSGTIYEQYF.

DNA for the CDR3: TGTGCCAGCAGCTTGGGACAGGGACCCTCTTGGGAGCAGTACTTC. Amino acids: CASSLGQGPSWEQYF. V usage is TRBV5-6 and J usage is TRBJ2-7; 7 bases fit TRBD1. This CDR3 is built from 15 residues. J gave up 7 bases and V 0 bases, and 10 bases lay outside the gene matches. Germline V gene sequence: CDR1 SGHDT, CDR2 YYEEEE.

The rearrangement links TRBV30 to TRBJ1-1; maybe TRBD1 (6 bases). The CDR3 length is 12 residues. The germline CDR1 and CDR2 sequences are GTSNPN and SVGIG (reference sequence). Trimming removed 4 bases at V and 4 bases at J, with 10 bases between. The DNA for the CDR3 is TGTGCCTGGAACCTAGGGGGCACTGAAGCTTTCTTT. As protein: CAWNLGGTEAFF.

The chain is built from TRBV11-2 and TRBJ2-1; tentatively, D is TRBD2 (6 bases). The CDR3 consists of 13 residues. V was pared by 10 bases and J by 4 bases, with 14 bases between. The germline gives CDR1 SGHAT, CDR2 FQNNGV. The CDR3 sequence: CATQTRHYNEQFF. CDR3 DNA: TGTGCCACCCAGACTAGACATTACAATGAGCAGTTCTTC.

This chain uses TRBV11-2 with TRBJ2-2; tentatively, D is TRBD2 (6 bases). The CDR3 totals 16 residues. Trimming left V 3 bases short and J 2 bases short, with 13 bases between. CDR1 and CDR2 (germline): SGHAT, FQNNGV. CDR3 loop: CASSFVSGLNTGELFF. The CDR3 bases are TGTGCCAGCAGCTTCGTCAGCGGGCTTAACACCGGGGAGCTGTTTTTT. The variable domain in full, completed from reference TRBV11-2 and TRBJ2-2, reads EAGVAQSPRYKIIEKRQSVAFWCNPISGHATLYWYQQILGQGPKLLIQFQNNGVVDDSQLPKDRFSAERLKGVDSTLKIQPAKLEDSAVYLCASSFVSGLNTGELFFGEGSRLTVL.

This chain links TRBV6-5 with TRBJ2-5; D is possibly TRBD1 (6 bases). V was shortened by 9 bases and J by 2 bases, with 13 bases between the two germline ends. Germline V CDR1 and CDR2: MNHEY, SVGAGI. The CDR3 covers 13 residues. This CDR3 reads CARARTAQETQYF. CDR3 nucleotide sequence: TGTGCCAGAGCGAGGACAGCTCAAGAGACCCAGTACTTC.

The chain combines TRBV9 with TRBJ2-1; TRBD2 aligns across 11 bases. Germline CDR1 is SGDLS and CDR2 is YYNGEE. After removal of 3 bases from V and 6 bases from J, the junction contained 11 bases not matched to a gene. CDR3 length equals 17 residues. The CDR3 DNA sequence: TGTGCCAGCAGCGCCCCCGGTAGCGGGAGGGGAGGCAATGAGCAGTTCTTC. Translated, it gives CASSAPGSGRGGNEQFF.

The chain combines TRBV27 with TRBJ1-1, with D possibly TRBD1 on 5 matching bases. The V and J ends lost 6 bases and 6 bases respectively, with 11 bases between them. CDR1 MNHEY and CDR2 SMNVEV come from the germline V gene (reference sequence). CDR3 length: 12 amino acids. Written as DNA, the CDR3 is TGTGCCAGCAGGGGGGGGGACGCTGAAGCTTTCTTT. It is translated as CASRGGDAEAFF.

The gene calls are TRBV28 and TRBJ2-7; TRBD2 is a possible D gene (5 bases). V dropped 2 bases and J dropped 5 bases, with 13 bases sitting between them. Germline CDR1 is MDHEN and CDR2 is SYDVKM. The CDR3 totals 14 residues. The DNA for the CDR3 is TGTGCCAGCAGTTTACGGTTAGAGCGGAACGAGCAGTACTTC. This gives the protein CASSLRLERNEQYF.

V gene TRBV27 combines with J gene TRBJ2-7; 7 bases match TRBD2. The germline V gene has CDR1 MNHEY and CDR2 SMNVEV (reference sequence). The ends lost 3 bases at V and 6 bases at J; junction bases unmatched: 11. The CDR3 loop spans 15 amino acids. CDR3 nucleotides: TGTGCCAGCAGTTTGGCCGCACTCGGGGGGACCGAGCAGTACTTC. Its translation is CASSLAALGGTEQYF.

This chain uses TRBV9 with TRBJ1-1; D call uncertain. The CDR3 runs 15 residues. Germline V CDR1 and CDR2: SGDLS, YYNGEE. V lost 0 bases to trimming and J lost 4 bases, with 13 bases between them. CDR3: CASSVGAASGTEAFF. Written as DNA, the CDR3 is TGTGCCAGCAGCGTAGGGGCCGCGTCAGGCACTGAAGCTTTCTTT.

The chain has TRBV7-9 and TRBJ2-3, with TRBD1 matching over 7 bases. This CDR3 spans 16 amino acids. Trimming took 5 bases from V and 2 from J; bases not matched to a gene: 10. Germline values: CDR1 SEHNR, CDR2 FQNEAQ (reference sequence). The CDR3 DNA reads TGTGCCAGCAGCGCCCAAGAAACAGGGGACACAGATACGCAGTATTTT. Its translation is CASSAQETGDTDTQYF.

The genes are TRBV11-3 and TRBJ1-1; 8 positions match TRBD1. V lost 1 base to trimming and J lost 3 bases; unmatched junction nucleotides: 4. The CDR3 covers 15 residues. Germline values: CDR1 SGHNT, CDR2 YENEEA. The DNA of the CDR3 is TGTGCCAGCAGCTTAGGGACAGGGTTTGACACTGAAGCTTTCTTT. Encoded protein: CASSLGTGFDTEAFF.

The chain combines TRBV27 with TRBJ2-1; TRBD2 agrees at 8 bases. The junction had 5 bases not matched to a gene; V was cut back by 1 base and J by 3 bases. The CDR3 is made up of 16 amino acids. Germline CDR1 is MNHEY and CDR2 is SMNVEV (reference sequence). CDR3 coding DNA: TGTGCCAGCAGTTTATTTCGGGAGGGCGGCTACAATGAGCAGTTCTTC. It yields the protein CASSLFREGGYNEQFF.

The rearrangement uses TRBV7-9 and TRBJ2-7; D is ambiguous. The V end lost 4 bases, the J end lost 0 bases, and 7 bases lay between the germline ends. CDR3 length: 13 residues. Per germline, CDR1 SEHNR and CDR2 FQNEAQ (reference sequence). This chain's CDR3 is CASSSASSYEQYF. The CDR3 coding sequence is TGTGCCAGCAGCTCCGCGTCCTCCTACGAGCAGTACTTC.

This chain uses TRBV28 with TRBJ1-2; 9 bases map to TRBD1. This CDR3 contains 16 residues. CDR1 is MDHEN, CDR2 SYDVKM, per germline. The junction had 7 bases not matched to a gene; V was cut back by 2 bases and J by 3 bases. CDR3 region: CASSLPTGGNDYGYTF. CDR3 bases: TGTGCCAGCAGTTTACCGACAGGGGGGAATGACTATGGCTACACCTTC.

V usage is TRBV6-4 and J usage is TRBJ1-1; D might be TRBD1 (5 bases). V shed 4 bases and J shed 1 base, with 7 bases lying between them. CDR1 and CDR2 from the germline V gene are MRHNA and SNTAGT. This CDR3 has 13 residues. The CDR3 region is CASSAQENTEAFF. The DNA of the CDR3 is TGTGCCAGCAGTGCACAGGAGAACACTGAAGCTTTCTTT.

The chain recombines TRBV29-1 with TRBJ1-1; maybe TRBD1 (6 bases). CDR1 SQVTM and CDR2 ANQGSEA come from the germline V gene. V was cut by 1 base and J by 4 bases, with 19 bases left in between. This CDR3 region has 16 residues. CDR3 residues: CSVEGTAKGGSTEAFF. Here the CDR3 DNA reads TGCAGCGTTGAAGGGACAGCAAAAGGCGGGAGCACTGAAGCTTTCTTT.

This chain uses TRBV25-1 with TRBJ2-1; D might be TRBD2 (5 bases). Germline V CDR1 and CDR2: MGHDK, SYGVNS. V lost 4 bases, J lost 3 bases, and 7 bases lay in between. CDR3 length equals 13 residues. CDR3: CASSGGLYNEQFF. In nucleotides, the CDR3 is TGTGCCAGCAGTGGAGGACTCTACAATGAGCAGTTCTTC.

This chain connects TRBV10-2 to TRBJ2-7; no reliable D call. CDR3 size: 16 residues. Trimming removed 2 bases at V and 1 base at J, with 15 bases between. Germline V CDR1 and CDR2: WSHSY, SAAADI. The CDR3 loop reads CASSEADLTTSYEQYF. As DNA, the CDR3 is TGCGCCAGCAGTGAGGCTGACTTGACCACATCCTACGAGCAGTACTTC.